The sequence of this T cell receptor beta chain was determined in a study of regulatory T cells in long-lasting Graves disease. This clonotype has at least ten counts. Its target is unknown. Time point meaning: persistent/refractory GD, antithyroid drugs over 5 years with positive TRAb. There was RNA extracted from PBMCs, and the TCR library was made from it. Per germline, CDR1 LNHDA and CDR2 SQIVND (reference sequence). With 7 bases clipped from V and 4 bases from J, the junction kept 10 bases outside the gene matches. CDR3 length equals 15 residues. Overall study findings and caveats: Investigators studied peripheral blood only, not thyroid tissue. TCR diversity was lower in persistent Graves' patients than in newly diagnosed ones.

CDR3-region Arm-PCR and iRepertoire HTBI primers produced the TCR beta libraries. MiXCR was run by TCRdb on the multiplex PCR reads, yielding one entry per CDR3 protein. The sample lists about 400,000 distinct CDR3 sequences, under 25% occurring once. This TCR was recovered from a female donor with Graves disease. This chain connects TRBV19 to TRBJ1-5; 7 nucleotides align to TRBD1. Sample: peripheral blood mononuclear cells (PBMCs), taken when the disease was refractory, from a patient treated with antithyroid drugs. CDR3 DNA: TGTGCCAGTACCTCCATGACAGGGCCGAATCAGCCCCAGCATTTT. This translates into CASTSMTGPNQPQHF. Based on the CDR3 plus reference TRBV19 and TRBJ1-5, the full variable domain is DGGITQSPKYLFRKEGQNVTLSCEQNLNHDAMYWYRQDPGQGLRLIYYSQIVNDFQKGDIAEGYSVSREKKESFPLTVTSAQKNPTAFYLCASTSMTGPNQPQHFGDGTRLSIL.